This entry lists 32 T cell receptor beta chains sequenced from one sample in a study of cytomegalovirus exposure and HLA in healthy donors (dated by TCRdb to 2017 to 2019). Preparation of the library involved the immunoSEQ multiplex PCR assay. For the multiplex PCR, a mixture combining 60 forward primers for TCR Vbeta segments and 13 reverse primers for TCR Jbeta segments was used. Here the immuneACCESS table is served through TCRdb, limited to in-frame sequences with V and J called. Missing clones are a known gap in these copies; in checked studies unresolved V genes cover under half, and the rest lacks a known reason. This sample gives about 130,000 clones in total; 60% to 80% of them show up just once. Over 2.5% of the sample goes to the ten largest clones. What was sequenced was PBMCs. The receptors shown here come from a woman aged 45 to 65 in good health and CMV-seronegative.

This clone was seen only once. J is TRBJ1-4 and V is TRBV5-1; D call uncertain. The V end was cut by 1 base, the J end by 3 bases, with 13 bases between. The CDR3 loop spans 16 amino acids. In germline, CDR1 is SGHRS, CDR2 YFSETQ. CDR3 DNA sequence: TGCGCCAGCAGCTTGACCCCGGCACAGTCTAATGAAAAACTGTTTTTT. Translation gives CASSLTPAQSNEKLFF.

This chain joins TRBV7-8 and TRBJ2-7; D remains unclear. From germline, CDR1 is SGHVS and CDR2 FQNEAQ. This CDR3 contains 12 residues. Trimming took off 5 bases at V and 7 bases at J, with 12 bases between the two ends. CDR3 coding DNA: TGTGCCAGCAGCGAGCCAAAGCTAGAGCAGTACTTC. The encoded protein is CASSEPKLEQYF.

The rearrangement uses TRBV4-1 and TRBJ1-2, with TRBD1 identical over 7 bases. V dropped 1 base and J dropped 1; count of bases not matched to a gene: 3. Germline CDR1 is MGHRA and CDR2 is YSYEKL. This CDR3 is 15 amino acids long. The DNA for the CDR3 is TGCGCCAGCAGCCAAGTTGGGACAGATAACTATGGCTACACCTTC. Amino acid sequence: CASSQVGTDNYGYTF.

The chain employs TRBV28 and TRBJ2-7, with 7 bases fitting TRBD2. Looked up from germline, CDR1 is MDHEN and CDR2 is SYDVKM. The CDR3 totals 15 residues. Unmatched junction bases numbered 10, after V lost 6 bases and J lost 2 bases. CDR3 bases: TGTGCCAGCAGCCACGAAGCGGGAAGTCCCTACGAGCAGTACTTC. Its protein is CASSHEAGSPYEQYF. The whole variable domain, filled in from reference TRBV28 and TRBJ2-7, reads DVKVTQSSRYLVKRTGEKVFLECVQDMDHENMFWYRQDPGLGLRLIYFSYDVKMKEKGDIPEGYSVSREKKERFSLILESASTNQTSMYLCASSHEAGSPYEQYFGPGTRLTVT.

The chain carries TRBV5-6 and TRBJ2-2, with D uncertain. This CDR3 has 13 amino acids. Germline CDR1 and CDR2: SGHDT and YYEEEE. V dropped 1 base and J dropped 4 bases, with 5 bases sitting between them. The CDR3 protein is CASSLFLTGELFF. As DNA, the CDR3 is TGTGCCAGCAGCTTGTTTCTCACCGGGGAGCTGTTTTTT.

The chain joins TRBV7-9 to TRBJ1-2, with a possible D match to TRBD1 (5 bases). Trimming cost V 2 bases and J 0 bases, with 13 bases left between them. The CDR3 is 16 amino acids. The germline gives CDR1 SEHNR, CDR2 FQNEAQ (reference sequence). CDR3 loop: CASSLNQGRTNYGYTF. In DNA form, the CDR3 reads TGTGCCAGCAGCTTAAACCAGGGTCGAACTAACTATGGCTACACCTTC. Supplemented by reference TRBV7-9 and TRBJ1-2, the full variable domain reads DTGVSQNPRHKITKRGQNVTFRCDPISEHNRLYWYRQTLGQGPEFLTYFQNEAQLEKSRLLSDRFSAERPKGSFSTLEIQRTEQGDSAMYLCASSLNQGRTNYGYTFGSGTRLTVV.

V usage is TRBV7-8 and J usage is TRBJ2-2; 7 bases match TRBD1. V shed 8 bases, J shed 0 bases, and the junction held 9 bases outside the gene matches. This CDR3 comprises 16 residues. Germline V gene data show CDR1 as SGHVS and CDR2 as FQNEAQ. The CDR3 nucleotides read TGTGCCAGCCAGACCCTAGGGGGCCCGAACACCGGGGAGCTGTTTTTT. Its translation is CASQTLGGPNTGELFF.

The chain recombines TRBV4-3 with TRBJ2-2, with 11 bases fitting TRBD2. From germline, CDR1 is LGHNA and CDR2 YSLEER. J lost 9 bases, V lost 3 bases, and 9 bases had no gene match. CDR3 length: 16 residues. In DNA, the CDR3 is TGCGCCAGCAGCCAGGGCATAGCGGGAGGGCCCCGGGAGCTGTTTTTT. The encoded protein is CASSQGIAGGPRELFF.

The CDR3 here is CASSIRLSYEQYF. The DNA for the CDR3 is TGTGCCAGTAGTATTCGTCTTTCCTACGAGCAGTACTTC. The chain joins TRBV19 to TRBJ2-7; D remains ambiguous. Germline V lookup: CDR1 LNHDA, CDR2 SQIVND (reference sequence). Trimming shortened V by 3 bases and J by 1 base, and 7 bases separated the two germline ends. The CDR3 is 13 residues long.

This clone was counted between two and nine times. V gene TRBV19 combines with J gene TRBJ2-1; 11 nucleotides line up with TRBD2. In germline, CDR1 is LNHDA, CDR2 SQIVND (reference sequence). The CDR3 runs to 15 residues. V was clipped by 4 bases and J by 8 bases; unmatched bases: 7. Here the CDR3 DNA reads TGTGCCAGTAGTAGCTTAGCGGGAGGGGTGCATGAGCAGTTCTTC. Its protein is CASSSLAGGVHEQFF.

V and J are TRBV6-1 and TRBJ2-7, with 9 nucleotides matching TRBD1. The V gene end was trimmed by 1 base and the J gene end by 6 bases; junction bases not matched to a gene: 7. The CDR3 extends over 15 amino acids. Germline CDR1 MNHNS, CDR2 SASEGT. The CDR3 spells CASSEVGDRAVEQYF. CDR3 nucleotides: TGTGCCAGCAGTGAAGTGGGGGACAGGGCTGTCGAGCAGTACTTC.

This sequence joins TRBV7-3 and TRBJ2-2; 7 nucleotides line up with TRBD2. The CDR3 extends over 14 amino acids. CDR1 is SGHTA and CDR2 is FQGTGA in the germline V gene. Trimming removed 7 bases from V and 4 bases from J; junction bases left unmatched: 6. The DNA of the CDR3 is TGTGCCAGCACCAGCGGGATTGGCACCGGGGAGCTGTTTTTT. It encodes CASTSGIGTGELFF.

This rearrangement joins TRBV7-9 to TRBJ1-3, with D possibly TRBD1 on 6 matching bases. The CDR3 length is 14 residues. V gave up 5 bases and J gave up 4 bases, with 12 bases separating them. The V gene's germline CDR1 is SEHNR and CDR2 FQNEAQ (reference sequence). The CDR3 region is CASSVGQGGNTIYF. The CDR3 DNA follows: TGTGCCAGCAGCGTGGGGCAGGGGGGAAACACCATATATTTT.

The V call is TRBV28, the J call TRBJ2-1, with TRBD2 matching 7 bases. The CDR3 runs 15 residues. In germline, CDR1 is MDHEN, CDR2 SYDVKM. V trimming: 2 bases; J trimming: 3 bases; junction bases outside the gene matches: 4. The CDR3 spells CASSLASGNYNEQFF. CDR3 in DNA: TGTGCCAGCAGTTTAGCTAGCGGAAACTACAATGAGCAGTTCTTC.

This clone has more than one count but fewer than ten. The rearrangement uses TRBV29-1 and TRBJ2-7, with 9 bases matching TRBD2. Germline CDR1 SQVTM, CDR2 ANQGSEA. This CDR3 comprises 15 residues. The V and J ends lost 8 bases and 2 bases, in that order; junction bases with no gene match: 13. The chain's CDR3 is CSRSLGTSKPYEQYF. The CDR3 DNA is TGCAGCCGTTCCCTCGGGACTAGCAAACCCTACGAGCAGTACTTC.

The V call is TRBV10-3, the J call TRBJ2-1, with TRBD2 matching 10 bases. The V gene's germline CDR1 is ENHRY and CDR2 SYGVKD. With V trimmed by 5 bases and J by 2 bases, 3 bases remained unmatched. The CDR3 sequence is 15 residues long. The CDR3 region has the DNA TGTGCCATCAGTATAGGGACTAGCGCCTACAATGAGCAGTTCTTC. Translation: CAISIGTSAYNEQFF.

The chain carries TRBV28 and TRBJ2-7; 10 nucleotides align to TRBD1. Germline loops: CDR1 MDHEN, CDR2 SYDVKM. V dropped 6 bases and J dropped 0; count of bases not matched to a gene: 5. This CDR3 is built from 15 residues. CDR3 sequence reads: CASRLRTGGSYEQYF. CDR3 DNA: TGTGCCAGCAGACTCAGGACAGGGGGCTCCTACGAGCAGTACTTC.

The chain uses TRBV6-4 and TRBJ2-1; 8 nucleotides match TRBD2. Germline CDR1 and CDR2: MRHNA and SNTAGT. This CDR3 contains 13 residues. The ends lost 7 bases at V and 8 bases at J; junction bases unmatched: 7. The CDR3 nucleotides read TGTGCCAGCAATCCCGGGGGGGGCGATGAGCAGTTCTTC. It codes for CASNPGGGDEQFF.

The rearrangement joins TRBV6-1 to TRBJ2-3; D ambiguous. The germline V gene has CDR1 MNHNS and CDR2 SASEGT. With 1 base removed from V and 3 bases from J, the gap between germline ends came to 11 bases. The CDR3 extends over 15 amino acids. The CDR3 loop reads CASSEGSAGTDTQYF. CDR3 nucleotides: TGTGCCAGCAGTGAAGGGTCAGCCGGGACAGATACGCAGTATTTT.

This chain uses TRBV28 with TRBJ1-1; D gene ambiguous. Deletions cut 1 base from V and 13 bases from J, with 10 bases between. The CDR3 consists of 11 residues. Per germline, CDR1 MDHEN and CDR2 SYDVKM. The CDR3 DNA follows: TGTGCCAGCAGTTTATCGCGTGAGCTTTTCTTT. This translates into CASSLSRELFF. The variable domain in full, with the rest retrieved from reference TRBV28 and TRBJ1-1, is DVKVTQSSRYLVKRTGEKVFLECVQDMDHENMFWYRQDPGLGLRLIYFSYDVKMKEKGDIPEGYSVSREKKERFSLILESASTNQTSMYLCASSLSRELFFGQGTRLTVV.

The V gene is TRBV5-6, the J gene TRBJ2-2, with D possibly matching TRBD2 (5 bases). This CDR3 has 15 amino acids. Germline values: CDR1 SGHDT, CDR2 YYEEEE. The germline V and J ends were trimmed by 2 bases and 1 base, with 9 bases remaining between them. Here the CDR3 DNA reads TGTGCCAGCAGCTTCATACGGGGGAACACCGGGGAGCTGTTTTTT. Amino acid sequence: CASSFIRGNTGELFF.

This clone appeared a few times. The rearrangement joins TRBV29-1 to TRBJ1-1; D may be TRBD1 (5 bases). V gave up 7 bases and J gave up 0 bases, with 12 bases separating them. This CDR3 region has 13 residues. CDR1 and CDR2 (germline): SQVTM, ANQGSEA. In DNA, the CDR3 is TGCAGCGGAGCTCGGGACTTGAACACTGAAGCTTTCTTT. It yields the protein CSGARDLNTEAFF.

The chain links TRBV28 to TRBJ2-2, with TRBD1 identical over 10 bases. CDR1 and CDR2 from the germline V gene are MDHEN and SYDVKM. With 1 base clipped from V and 6 bases from J, the junction kept 2 bases outside the gene matches. This CDR3 spans 15 amino acids. CDR3 coding DNA: TGTGCCAGCAGTTTATCGGACAGGGGGTCCGGGGAGCTGTTTTTT. This codes for CASSLSDRGSGELFF.

In this sample, this clone turned up a few times. This chain links TRBV5-1 with TRBJ1-6; D perhaps matches TRBD1 (6 bases). Trimming cost V 3 bases and J 8 bases, with 18 bases left between them. Germline CDR1 reads SGHRS; CDR2 reads YFSETQ. CDR3 length equals 16 residues. The CDR3 spells CASSYATAGVHSPLHF. CDR3 sequence (DNA): TGCGCCAGCAGCTATGCTACAGCAGGGGTGCATTCACCCCTCCACTTT.

This clone was seen only a few times. V and J are TRBV30 and TRBJ1-2; no definite D call. The length of the CDR3 is 12 residues. Germline CDR1 and CDR2: GTSNPN and SVGIG (reference sequence). The V end was cut by 5 bases, the J end by 1 base, with 8 bases between. CDR3 coding DNA: TGTGCCTGGGCGGGTGGTAACTATGGCTACACCTTC. It codes for CAWAGGNYGYTF. The complete variable domain, with remaining parts taken from reference TRBV30 and TRBJ1-2, reads SQTIHQWPATLVQPVGSPLSLECTVEGTSNPNLYWYRQAAGRGLQLLFYSVGIGQISSEVPQNLSASRPQDRQFILSSKKLLLSDSGFYLCAWAGGNYGYTFGSGTRLTVV.

The CDR3 region has the DNA TGCAGCGTGGGTAGGGACAGGGTTTTAACAGATACGCAGTATTTT. This translates into CSVGRDRVLTDTQYF. The chain is built from TRBV29-1 and TRBJ2-3; 9 nucleotides line up with TRBD1. Germline loops: CDR1 SQVTM, CDR2 ANQGSEA. Trimming took 6 bases from V and 3 from J; bases not matched to a gene: 10. The CDR3 has 15 residues.

This clone was found a few times. This chain links TRBV7-2 with TRBJ2-7, with a possible D match to TRBD2 (5 bases). Germline CDR1 and CDR2: SGHTA and FQGNSA. CDR3 length: 13 amino acids. V was pared by 3 bases and J by 3 bases, with 9 bases between. The CDR3 DNA is TGTGCCAGCAGCTTTTCCGGGGTCTACGAGCAGTACTTC. This codes for CASSFSGVYEQYF.

The rearrangement uses TRBV28 and TRBJ2-7; 9 bases are a match to TRBD2. After removal of 2 bases from V and 4 bases from J, the junction contained 6 bases not matched to a gene. The CDR3 covers 15 residues. Germline CDR1 is MDHEN and CDR2 is SYDVKM. The chain's CDR3 is CASSLDSSGTYEQYF. The CDR3 DNA reads as TGTGCCAGCAGTTTAGATTCTAGCGGGACTTACGAGCAGTACTTC.

CDR3 in DNA: TGTGCCAGCAGCTTAACGGAGACTAGCGGTGGGGCCAACGTCCTGACTTTC. Its protein product is CASSLTETSGGANVLTF. The chain couples TRBV7-3 to TRBJ2-6; 9 bases align to TRBD2. V was clipped by 0 bases and J by 3 bases; unmatched bases: 3. CDR1 is SGHTA, CDR2 FQGTGA, per germline. The CDR3 is 17 amino acids.

In the case of this clone: A read error may account for a junction end that differs from germline. This rearrangement joins TRBV7-9 to TRBJ2-3; 9 bases agree with TRBD1. Germline CDR1 and CDR2: SEHNR and FQNEAQ (reference sequence). This CDR3 contains 17 residues. CDR3 DNA: TGTTCCAGCAGCTCCTCTAAAGGGGGACAGGGAGGAGATACGCAGTATTTT. Protein sequence: CSSSSSKGGQGGDTQYF.

V is TRBV5-1 and J is TRBJ2-7, with 7 bases aligning to TRBD1. J lost 0 bases, V lost 0 bases, and 0 bases had no gene match. The CDR3 is made up of 14 amino acids. The germline CDR1 and CDR2 sequences are SGHRS and YFSETQ. CDR3 nucleotides: TGCGCCAGCAGCTTGGGACAGGGCTCCTACGAGCAGTACTTC. Amino acid sequence: CASSLGQGSYEQYF.

Comments on this clone: The junction shows a germline mismatch at one end, possibly a read error. The chain uses TRBV7-9 and TRBJ1-5; D is unclear. CDR3 size: 12 residues. Germline V gene lookup returns CDR1 SEHNR and CDR2 FQNEAQ (reference sequence). The CDR3 DNA reads as TGTTCCAGCAGCTTAGGTCCAACGCGCCAGCATTTT. As protein: CSSSLGPTRQHF. The full variable domain, completed using reference TRBV7-9 and TRBJ1-5, is DTGVSQNPRHKITKRGQNVTFRCDPISEHNRLYWYRQTLGQGPEFLTYFQNEAQLEKSRLLSDRFSAERPKGSFSTLEIQRTEQGDSAMYLCSSSLGPTRQHFGDGTRLSIL.